This T cell receptor (beta chain) was recovered during a study of identical twins. Germline V gene lookup returns CDR1 LNHDA and CDR2 SQIVND (reference sequence). V dropped 6 bases and J dropped 2; count of bases not matched to a gene: 6. CDR3 length: 17 residues. TCRdb reprocessed the 5' RACE reads with MiXCR, giving one entry per CDR3 protein. The sample has 400,000 to 550,000 distinct CDR3 sequences, around 20% seen once. This sample was also put to use in a study of T cells expressing NK-cell markers.

The rearrangement joins TRBV19 to TRBJ2-1; TRBD2 matches at 14 bases. Sequencing was carried out using CD4+ T cells sorted from blood. This sequence originates from a woman under 30 in good health. The CDR3 sequence is CASRGTSGRRAYNEQFF. The CDR3 DNA is TGTGCCAGTAGGGGGACTAGCGGGAGAAGGGCCTACAATGAGCAGTTCTTC.